This T cell receptor (beta chain) was found in a study of control samples from healthy donors and cancer patients. The method was immunoSEQ multiplex PCR; TCRdb's version includes in-frame clones alone and lacks a portion of them. The sample includes some 120,000 clones, just under 95% seen only once; the top ten take 3.6%. Germline CDR1 reads LNHDA; CDR2 reads SQIVND (reference sequence). The CDR3 is made up of 16 amino acids. The ends were cut back, 6 bases at V and 1 base at J, with 16 bases in the middle. This chain connects TRBV19 to TRBJ1-5; D ambiguous. The TCR comes from a man aged 30-40 years in good health. The source material was blood. The CDR3 nucleotides read TGTGCCAGTAGCCCTTGTTGCCCATGGAGCAATCAGCCCCAGCATTTT. Protein sequence: CASSPCCPWSNQPQHF. Full variable domain (remainder filled in from reference TRBV19 and TRBJ1-5): DGGITQSPKYLFRKEGQNVTLSCEQNLNHDAMYWYRQDPGQGLRLIYYSQIVNDFQKGDIAEGYSVSREKKESFPLTVTSAQKNPTAFYLCASSPCCPWSNQPQHFGDGTRLSIL.